The rows below give T cell receptor beta chains drawn from one sample of a study of OX40 agonist ivuxolimab in advanced cancers. Produced via immunoSEQ multiplex PCR; TCRdb's table is partial and in-frame only. This sample carries approximately 44,000 clones, approximately 82% of them seen once, and the ten largest clones take around 2.5%. This material consisted of CD4+ or CD8+ T cells sorted from blood, taken in a trial of the OX40 agonist ivuxolimab. The origin of the receptors is an adult with an advanced solid tumor such as melanoma, head and neck, liver or kidney cancer. Both conserved end residues are part of each CDR3. D genes are given only for firm matches. Clone size appears in some rows only: once, few, many, or a class for an expanded clone.

D gene: .
J gene: TRBJ1-1
V gene: TRBV7-9
clone size: .
CDR3 protein: CASSFQWDTEAFF
CDR3 DNA: TGTGCCAGCAGCTTCCAATGGGATACTGAAGCTTTCTTT

D gene: TRBD1
J gene: TRBJ1-2
V gene: TRBV30
clone size: .
CDR3 protein: CAWSGQGNYGYTF
CDR3 DNA: TGTGCCTGGAGTGGACAGGGTAACTATGGCTACACCTTC

D gene: .
J gene: TRBJ1-5
V gene: TRBV7-2
clone size: .
CDR3 protein: CASSLAGGKPQHF
CDR3 DNA: TGTGCCAGCAGCTTAGCGGGGGGCAAGCCCCAGCATTTT

D gene: TRBD1
J gene: TRBJ1-2
V gene: TRBV7-9
clone size: few
CDR3 protein: CASSEGQGTNYGYTF
CDR3 DNA: TGTGCCAGCAGCGAAGGACAGGGGACCAACTATGGCTACACCTTC

D gene: .
J gene: TRBJ1-1
V gene: TRBV30
clone size: .
CDR3 protein: CAWSSWVTHNLNTEAFF
CDR3 DNA: TGTGCCTGGAGTTCCTGGGTAACACACAATCTGAACACTGAAGCTTTCTTT

D gene: .
J gene: TRBJ1-2
V gene: TRBV2
clone size: .
CDR3 protein: CASSEAGGHYTF
CDR3 DNA: TGTGCCAGCAGTGAAGCCGGGGGCCACTACACCTTC

D gene: .
J gene: TRBJ1-1
V gene: TRBV9
clone size: .
CDR3 protein: CASSVGAGLNTEAFF
CDR3 DNA: TGTGCCAGCAGCGTAGGGGCGGGGCTAAACACTGAAGCTTTCTTT

D gene: TRBD2
J gene: TRBJ2-4
V gene: TRBV5-1
clone size: .
CDR3 protein: CASSLEASGTNIQYF
CDR3 DNA: TGCGCCAGCAGCTTGGAGGCTAGCGGGACCAACATTCAGTACTTC

D gene: TRBD2
J gene: TRBJ2-3
V gene: TRBV7-3
clone size: few
CDR3 protein: CASSFSGGSGADTQYF
CDR3 DNA: TGTGCCAGCAGCTTCAGCGGGGGGAGCGGGGCAGATACGCAGTATTTT

D gene: .
J gene: TRBJ1-2
V gene: TRBV7-9
clone size: few
CDR3 protein: CASSRTGSEGYTF
CDR3 DNA: TGTGCCAGCAGCAGAACAGGGTCGGAGGGCTACACCTTC

D gene: .
J gene: TRBJ2-1
V gene: TRBV7-8
clone size: .
CDR3 protein: CASSLFQRDNEQFF
CDR3 DNA: TGTGCCAGCAGCTTATTCCAGCGGGACAATGAGCAGTTCTTC

D gene: .
J gene: TRBJ2-5
V gene: TRBV11-2
clone size: .
CDR3 protein: CASSFGIFGEETQYF
CDR3 DNA: TGTGCCAGCAGCTTTGGGATTTTCGGGGAAGAGACCCAGTACTTC

D gene: .
J gene: TRBJ2-5
V gene: TRBV5-6
clone size: .
CDR3 protein: CASNSDLRGETQYF
CDR3 DNA: TGTGCCAGCAACTCAGACCTCAGGGGTGAGACCCAGTACTTC

D gene: .
J gene: TRBJ1-5
V gene: TRBV5-6
clone size: .
CDR3 protein: CASSWGGLSNQPQHF
CDR3 DNA: TGTGCCAGCAGCTGGGGGGGCCTAAGCAATCAGCCCCAGCATTTT

D gene: TRBD1
J gene: TRBJ1-3
V gene: TRBV4-2
clone size: .
CDR3 protein: CASSRFPGQGSPSGNTIYF
CDR3 DNA: TGTGCCAGCAGCCGCTTCCCGGGACAGGGGTCCCCCTCTGGAAACACCATATATTTT

D gene: .
J gene: TRBJ1-4
V gene: TRBV7-6
clone size: .
CDR3 protein: CASRRSGAANEKLFF
CDR3 DNA: TGTGCCAGCAGGCGTTCAGGGGCAGCTAATGAAAAACTGTTTTTT

D gene: TRBD1
J gene: TRBJ1-2
V gene: TRBV6-5
clone size: few
CDR3 protein: CASRGQGIYGYTF
CDR3 DNA: TGTGCCAGCAGGGGACAGGGAATCTATGGCTACACCTTC

D gene: TRBD2
J gene: TRBJ2-7
V gene: TRBV5-1
clone size: .
CDR3 protein: CASSEGLAGVKNEQYF
CDR3 DNA: TGCGCCAGCAGCGAGGGACTAGCGGGAGTAAAGAACGAGCAGTACTTC

D gene: .
J gene: TRBJ2-6
V gene: TRBV5-5
clone size: .
CDR3 protein: CASSPQALGANVLTF
CDR3 DNA: TGTGCCAGCAGTCCACAGGCCCTCGGGGCCAACGTCCTGACTTTC

D gene: TRBD2
J gene: TRBJ2-5
V gene: TRBV7-2
clone size: few
CDR3 protein: CASTYDAGGETQYF
CDR3 DNA: TGTGCCAGCACTTACGACGCGGGGGGGGAGACCCAGTACTTC

D gene: .
J gene: TRBJ2-3
V gene: TRBV4-1
clone size: .
CDR3 protein: CASSQMTVRITDTQYF
CDR3 DNA: TGCGCCAGCAGCCAAATGACCGTACGCATCACAGATACGCAGTATTTT

D gene: .
J gene: TRBJ2-5
V gene: TRBV7-9
clone size: .
CDR3 protein: CASSEPRDNLQETQYF
CDR3 DNA: TGTGCCAGCAGCGAACCCCGGGACAATCTACAAGAGACCCAGTACTTC

D gene: TRBD2
J gene: TRBJ2-2
V gene: TRBV7-9
clone size: .
CDR3 protein: CASSASGTSGSGELFF
CDR3 DNA: TGTGCCAGCAGCGCATCCGGGACTAGCGGGTCCGGGGAGCTGTTTTTT

D gene: TRBD1
J gene: TRBJ1-5
V gene: TRBV29-1
clone size: .
CDR3 protein: CSVEATGDRNQPQHF
CDR3 DNA: TGCAGCGTTGAAGCGACAGGGGATAGGAATCAGCCCCAGCATTTT

D gene: TRBD1
J gene: TRBJ1-4
V gene: TRBV18
clone size: .
CDR3 protein: CASSPRQGDEKLFF
CDR3 DNA: TGTGCCAGCTCACCGAGGCAGGGGGACGAAAAACTGTTTTTT

D gene: .
J gene: TRBJ2-4
V gene: TRBV2
clone size: .
CDR3 protein: CASTLWGTNIQYF
CDR3 DNA: TGTGCCAGCACCCTCTGGGGCACAAACATTCAGTACTTC

D gene: .
J gene: TRBJ2-5
V gene: TRBV27
clone size: .
CDR3 protein: CASSLLPSGVGQETQYF
CDR3 DNA: TGTGCCAGCAGTCTCCTCCCCAGCGGAGTTGGGCAAGAGACCCAGTACTTC

D gene: .
J gene: TRBJ1-5
V gene: TRBV6-1
clone size: .
CDR3 protein: CASSANIDQPQHF
CDR3 DNA: TGTGCCAGCAGTGCCAACATAGATCAGCCCCAGCATTTT

D gene: .
J gene: TRBJ2-7
V gene: TRBV7-2
clone size: .
CDR3 protein: CASSFVARAYEQYF
CDR3 DNA: TGTGCCAGCAGCTTTGTTGCGAGAGCCTACGAGCAGTACTTC